This record looks at one TCR beta chain sequence and its context. The data were produced by immunoSEQ multiplex PCR, yet TCRdb's version contains in-frame clones alone and is incomplete. This table has tens of thousands of clones, around 90% appearing once. These data originate in a study of T cell changes during pregnancy in multiple sclerosis. The CDR3 totals 13 residues. The germline gives CDR1 SEHNR, CDR2 FQNEAQ (reference sequence). Trimming at V came to 3 bases and at J to 3 bases, leaving 2 bases not matched to a gene. The specimen comprised peripheral blood, sampled in the first trimester of pregnancy. This clonotype originated in a female donor in good health, enrolled as a control in a pregnancy study. The V gene is TRBV7-9, the J gene TRBJ2-7; TRBD1 matches 7 bases. In DNA form, the CDR3 reads TGTGCCAGCAGCTTCGACAGGGACTACGAGCAGTACTTC. As protein: CASSFDRDYEQYF.